The TCR beta chain under discussion was sequenced for a study of T cells after yellow fever vaccination (dated by TCRdb to about 2019). As for the study more broadly: The SMART-Seq v4 Ultra Low Input RNA kit was used to prepare libraries from fractions with low cell numbers. Bulk TCR alpha and beta repertoires were sequenced longitudinally to track T-cell clones before and after primary and booster YFV17D yellow fever vaccination. Two healthy male donors made up the cohort, one aged 18 to 29 years and the other aged 30 to 40 years. Blood samples were taken at several timepoints before and after primary and secondary immunization, and bulk PBMC replicates and cell subsets were isolated.

Beyond this particular receptor, the publication reports: A small fraction of clonotypes showed up in both the CD4 and CD8 compartments, probably as a result of convergent recombination. Only a couple of donors were included in the study, so the extent to which the findings can be generalized is limited. Most clones expanded after primary vaccination were re-detected after the booster (96% of CD4 and roughly 87% of CD8), suggesting broad memory maintenance. The secondary T-cell response was weaker than the primary response but faster, peaking on day 5 instead of day 15. FACS-sorted repertoires could contain abundant contaminating clonotypes from the bulk population, so computational filtering was required.

This clonotype was detected a few times. Which antigen it targets is not known. No base qualities exist here, and no much larger clone lies one base off it. The treatment or condition label on this specimen signifies: live attenuated yellow fever vaccine strain. At each blood-draw timepoint, two biological replicates of bulk PBMCs were collected. PBMCs were isolated from peripheral blood using a standard Ficoll-Paque protocol. TriZol was used to extract RNA from bulk PBMCs, CD4 and CD8 fractions, and dextramer-positive and dextramer-negative fractions. TCR cDNA was synthesized by 5'RACE template switching, through which a universal primer site and unique molecular identifiers were introduced. Priming for cDNA synthesis came from both the TCR alpha and TCR beta constant segments. Libraries were amplified in two PCR steps, with sample barcodes and sequencing adapters added in the second step. Sequencing of libraries was performed on Illumina HiSeq 2500 (2x100 bp) or NovaSeq (2x150 bp). In the authors' own workflow: MIGEC handled demultiplexing of reads and collapsing into UMI consensus sequences, while MiXCR performed V(D)J alignment. Vaccine-responding clonotypes were identified with edgeR using replicate PBMC samples, with FDR below 0.01 and a log2 fold change above 5 up to day 15 being required. Bulk clonotypes were assigned CD4 or CD8 identity according to which sequenced CD4 or CD8 repertoire held them at higher abundance. TCRdb ran its own pipeline on the public reads, namely fastp trimming at Q25 and MiXCR clone calling, and kept in-frame beta chains. Under each unique CDR3 protein, matching rows form one entry showing the most common genes and DNA. Clone size and V and J calls follow TCRdb, not the original study. Recorded for this sample are 620,000 or so distinct CDR3 sequences; approximately 13% of them occurred a single time. The ten largest clonotypes hold more than 12% of the sample.

The sample consisted of PBMCs, taken on the day of the yellow fever booster vaccination. This TCR was sampled from a man aged 30-40 years who received the YFV17D yellow fever vaccine.

CDR3 protein: CSVSAGGPRTGELFF. The DNA sequence is TGCAGCGTTTCAGCGGGAGGGCCGCGAACCGGGGAGCTGTTTTTT. The chain is assembled from TRBV29-1 and TRBJ2-2, and 10 bases in between align with TRBD2. For this chain, trimming is 5 bases at the V end and 5 bases at the J end, and the number of junction bases without a gene match is 8. Reading from cysteine to phenylalanine, the CDR3 counts 15 amino acids. Left in the record is the CDR3 DNA by itself, 45 bases read in frame from the first base. As encoded in the germline V gene, CDR1 is SQVTM while CDR2 is ANQGSEA.